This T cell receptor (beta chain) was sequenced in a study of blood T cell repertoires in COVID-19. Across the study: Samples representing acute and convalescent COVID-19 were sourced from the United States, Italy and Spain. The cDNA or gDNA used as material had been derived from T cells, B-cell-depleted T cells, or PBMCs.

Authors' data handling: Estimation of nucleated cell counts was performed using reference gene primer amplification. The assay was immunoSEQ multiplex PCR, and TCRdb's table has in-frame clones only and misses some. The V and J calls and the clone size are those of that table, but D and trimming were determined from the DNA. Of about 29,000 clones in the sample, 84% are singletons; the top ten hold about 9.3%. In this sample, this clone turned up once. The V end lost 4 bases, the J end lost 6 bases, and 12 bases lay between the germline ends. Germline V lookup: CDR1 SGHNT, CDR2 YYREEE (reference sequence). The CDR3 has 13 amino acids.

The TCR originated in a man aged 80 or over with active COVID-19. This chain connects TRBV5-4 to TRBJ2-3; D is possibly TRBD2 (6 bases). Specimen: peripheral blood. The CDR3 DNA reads TGTGCCAGCAGCAGACGGGGGTTGGATACGCAGTATTTT. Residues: CASSRRGLDTQYF.